Given below is one T cell receptor (beta chain) in context. It has no known antigen specificity. No much larger clone is present one base from it, and per-base qualities are unavailable. Ficoll-Paque density gradient centrifugation was the method used to isolate PBMCs. Sequenced using an Illumina NovaSeq 6000. TCRalpha and TCRbeta cDNA libraries were built by 5'RACE with constant-segment primers, adding sample barcodes and unique molecular identifiers. Trizol reagent was used to extract RNA from every sample. Libraries were amplified in two PCR steps, with a second sample barcode and Illumina TruSeq adapters added in the second step. Sequencing of libraries was performed on an Illumina NovaSeq with 2 x 150 bp paired-end reads. On the authors' methods: With migec v1.2.7, reads were demultiplexed and then collapsed into UMI-guided consensus sequences. Using mixcr v2.1.11, UMI consensuses were aligned to TRA and TRB V and J templates and then assembled into clonotypes. A clonotype was counted as expanded or contracted only if both edgeR and NoisET called the change significant, with noise models trained on biological replicates. edgeR calls used a false discovery rate-adjusted p below 0.01 and a log2 fold-change threshold of 1. As an exploratory analysis of dynamics, PCA with hierarchical clustering was applied to max-normalized trajectories of the 1000 most abundant clonotypes. Each responding clone was given a CD4 or CD8 phenotype based on the CD4+ and CD8+ repertoires, which had been sequenced separately. The public sequencing data were trimmed at Q25 with fastp and processed into clonotypes with MiXCR by TCRdb, which kept only in-frame beta chains. All rows with the same CDR3 protein become a single entry with the most common DNA and genes. None of the V and J calls come from the authors' own analysis; TCRdb made them. This sample lists some 320,000 distinct CDR3 sequences; 14% were detected once. The ten largest make up around 20% of the sample.

The record originates from a study of T-cell memory formation after mild COVID-19 (dated by TCRdb to the early 2020s). Concerning the study at large: TCR sequence clusters from the two donors were largely donor specific. T-cell clones expanding and contracting after mild COVID-19 in a couple of donors were tracked by longitudinal TCRalpha and TCRbeta repertoire sequencing. Two young, previously healthy adult volunteers, one female and one male, were included in the cohort. Results the study describes overall, beyond this receptor: Clones that contracted from day 15 to 85 showed balanced CD4/CD8 phenotypes, whereas a second wave of clones that expanded from day 15 to 37 leaned towards CD4+. The second-wave clones that peaked on day 37 were not confirmed to be SARS-CoV-2 specific. Contracting CD4+ clones turned up mainly in the CM and EM memory subsets, whereas EMRA was where CD8+ clones were enriched. Only a couple of mild cases were covered by the study, and larger cohorts that include severe cases with pre-infection samples were considered necessary. Some responding clones were detected in pre-infection memory, which suggested that pre-existing cross-reactive memory T cells had joined the SARS-CoV-2 response.

The TCR sequence derives from a man aged 18 to 29 who had mild COVID-19 (a few samples of this study predate the infection). The sample titles of this study are shuffled in the database, so cell type and time point are left out; the donor was told from shared clones. Material: PBMCs or a T cell subset sorted from them (not recorded which).

The CDR3 amino acid sequence is: CASRGTLNTEAFF. DNA sequence: TGTGCCAGCAGGGGGACATTGAACACTGAAGCTTTCTTT. The chain uses TRBV6-5 and TRBJ1-1; possibly the D gene is TRBD1, per 6 matching bases. The germline V gene sets CDR1 to MNHEY and CDR2 to SVGAGI. Measured from the cysteine to the phenylalanine, the CDR3 is 13 residues long. Left in the record is the CDR3 DNA by itself, 39 bases read in frame from the first base. V sheds 6 bases and J sheds 0 bases, leaving 8 bases between their ends.